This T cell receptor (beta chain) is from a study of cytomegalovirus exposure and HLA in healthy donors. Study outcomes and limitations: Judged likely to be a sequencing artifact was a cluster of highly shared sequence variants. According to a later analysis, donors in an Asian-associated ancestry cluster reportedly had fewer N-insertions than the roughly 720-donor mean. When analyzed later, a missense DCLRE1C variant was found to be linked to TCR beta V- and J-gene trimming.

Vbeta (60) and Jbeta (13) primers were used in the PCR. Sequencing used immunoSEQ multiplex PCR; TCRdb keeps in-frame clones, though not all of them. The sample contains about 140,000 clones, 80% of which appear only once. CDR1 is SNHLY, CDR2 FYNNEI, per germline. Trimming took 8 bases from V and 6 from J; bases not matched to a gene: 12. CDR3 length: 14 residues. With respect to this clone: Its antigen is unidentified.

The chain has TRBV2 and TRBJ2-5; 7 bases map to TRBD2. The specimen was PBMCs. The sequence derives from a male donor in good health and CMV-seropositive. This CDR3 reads CASVAGYAGQTQYF. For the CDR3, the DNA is TGTGCCAGCGTAGCGGGTTATGCGGGGCAGACCCAGTACTTC.